This T cell receptor beta chain was identified during a study of shared clonotypes between healthy human individuals. Study-wide findings and caveats: In contrast to clonotypes shared by all four donors, non-shared clonotypes had lower generation probabilities.

Of note for this clone: Its target is unknown.

CD8 memory pooled CD45RO+ cells and CCR7-negative CD45RA+ TemRA cells. This CDR3 comprises 12 residues. Between the trimmed V and J ends, which lost 4 bases and 3 bases, there was a span of 6 bases. The V gene's germline CDR1 is SGDLS and CDR2 YYNGEE. The material for each subset, its genomic DNA, was split evenly across several immunoSEQ plates. Source study methods: ImmunoSEQ yielded junction-only sequences lacking quality scores, so filtering differed. Clones were read by immunoSEQ multiplex PCR, and TCRdb kept only the in-frame ones, dropping some. Clone size and the V and J calls come from that table; the DNA yielded D and trimming. The sample holds around 690,000 clones, 90% seen once.

J is TRBJ2-3 and V is TRBV9; unclear D gene. The sample taken for sequencing was memory CD8+ T cells from PBMCs. Subset given: CD45RO+ cells pooled with CCR7-negative TemRA cells. This clonotype originated in a man younger than 30 in good health. Some clones in this sample may be carry-over from other donors' samples. The CDR3 loop is CASSTLTDTQYF. CDR3 coding DNA: TGTGCCAGCAGCACGCTGACAGATACGCAGTATTTT. The variable domain in full, completed from reference TRBV9 and TRBJ2-3, reads DSGVTQTPKHLITATGQRVTLRCSPRSGDLSVYWYQQSLDQGLQFLIQYYNGEERAKGNILERFSAQQFPDLHSELNLSSLELGDSALYFCASSTLTDTQYFGPGTRLTVL.